Each of the 13 T cell receptor beta chains below was sequenced from the same sample in a study of CD8+ T cells in alopecia areata. Specified treatment: oral pan-JAK inhibitor, 5-10 mg twice daily. cDNA reverse transcribed from extracted RNA served as the sequencing template. Measured with immunoSEQ multiplex PCR; TCRdb has only the in-frame clones, and not every one. The sample shows 150,000 to 200,000 clones, approximately 57% of them seen only once. Sequenced here: CD4+ T cells sorted from blood, sampled at week 24, from a patient treated with tofacitinib. These receptors all come from a human donor with alopecia areata.

The chain joins TRBV11-2 to TRBJ2-7; 9 positions match TRBD2. In germline, CDR1 is SGHAT, CDR2 FQNNGV. This CDR3 is 15 amino acids long. Germline trimming cut 5 bases from V and 3 bases from J; bases unmatched to any gene: 8. This CDR3 is CASSASGAADYEQYF. The DNA of the CDR3 is TGTGCCAGCAGCGCTAGCGGGGCGGCCGACTACGAGCAGTACTTC.

The table lists this clone with a few counts. The chain carries TRBV7-2 and TRBJ2-2; D not certain. V was shortened by 4 bases and J by 5 bases, with 11 bases between the two germline ends. The CDR3 sequence is 14 residues long. Germline V gives CDR1 SGHTA, CDR2 FQGNSA. The CDR3 loop reads CASSSRQITGELFF. The CDR3, as DNA: TGTGCCAGCAGCTCTCGACAAATTACCGGGGAGCTGTTTTTT.

The genes are TRBV25-1 and TRBJ2-2; 7 bases agree with TRBD2. CDR1 is MGHDK and CDR2 is SYGVNS in the germline V gene. J gave up 2 bases and V 4 bases, and 1 base lay outside the gene matches. This CDR3 spans 14 amino acids. CDR3 sequence (DNA): TGTGCCAGCAGTGCGGGACTAAACACCGGGGAGCTGTTTTTT. This sequence encodes CASSAGLNTGELFF.

This sequence joins TRBV14 and TRBJ1-2; D is perhaps TRBD1 (5 bases). V dropped 6 bases and J dropped 8 bases, with 10 bases sitting between them. The CDR3 extends over 11 amino acids. Germline V lookup: CDR1 SGHDN, CDR2 FVKESK. The CDR3 coding sequence is TGTGCCAGCAGTTCAGGGTACGGCTACACCTTC. Protein sequence: CASSSGYGYTF.

This clone was observed a few times. As DNA, the CDR3 is TGCAGCGCTGACTGGACAGGCAAAGAGGGCTACACCTTC. It is translated as CSADWTGKEGYTF. The chain couples TRBV29-1 to TRBJ1-2; TRBD1 agrees at 7 bases. Germline CDR1 reads SQVTM; CDR2 reads ANQGSEA. V was pared by 7 bases and J by 8 bases, with 13 bases of the junction left unmatched. The CDR3 contains 13 residues.

This clone was observed once. Within the sample, other DNA sequences also encode this same CDR3. The rearrangement links TRBV29-1 to TRBJ2-5; D is possibly TRBD2 (6 bases). V was trimmed by 3 bases and J by 5 bases, leaving 10 bases between them. The CDR3 contains 12 residues. Germline V gene lookup returns CDR1 SQVTM and CDR2 ANQGSEA. CDR3 coding DNA: TGCAGCGTTGATGGAGGGAGGGAGACCCAGTACTTC. It translates to CSVDGGRETQYF.

This chain connects TRBV7-9 to TRBJ2-5, with 7 bases aligning to TRBD2. J gave up 8 bases and V 5 bases, and 11 bases lay outside the gene matches. The germline V gene has CDR1 SEHNR and CDR2 FQNEAQ (reference sequence). There are 14 residues in the CDR3. As DNA, the CDR3 is TGTGCCAGCAGCCCACGGGGAGGGCCGATTACCCAGTACTTC. It specifies CASSPRGGPITQYF.

This chain uses TRBV5-6 with TRBJ2-7, with D maybe TRBD2 (5 bases). V lost 1 base, J lost 3 bases, and 8 bases lay in between. Germline values: CDR1 SGHDT, CDR2 YYEEEE. The CDR3 contains 13 residues. CDR3 sequence reads: CASSLRGIYEQYF. CDR3 sequence (DNA): TGTGCCAGCAGCTTGCGAGGGATCTACGAGCAGTACTTC. Full variable domain (missing parts from reference TRBV5-6 and TRBJ2-7): DAGVTQSPTHLIKTRGQQVTLRCSPKSGHDTVSWYQQALGQGPQFIFQYYEEEERQRGNFPDRFSGHQFPNYSSELNVNALLLGDSALYLCASSLRGIYEQYFGPGTRLTVT.

By its share, this clone is medium-sized (0.01 to 0.1%). The J gene is TRBJ2-1, the V gene TRBV7-9; 8 nucleotides match TRBD2. From germline, CDR1 is SEHNR and CDR2 FQNEAQ (reference sequence). The CDR3 covers 15 residues. V shed 1 base and J 6 bases; nucleotides not matched to a gene: 5. The CDR3 DNA reads as TGTGCCAGCAGCTTAGGATCGGGGGGGCTCAATGAGCAGTTCTTC. Protein sequence: CASSLGSGGLNEQFF.

The V and J genes are TRBV15 and TRBJ1-6; D call uncertain. The CDR3 has 13 residues. The ends were cut back, 5 bases at V and 9 bases at J, with 11 bases in the middle. Germline lookup yields CDR1 LNHNV and CDR2 YYDKDF (reference sequence). CDR3: CATSPPGGSPLHF. In nucleotides, the CDR3 is TGTGCCACCAGCCCACCGGGTGGTTCACCCCTCCACTTT.

The chain joins TRBV28 to TRBJ1-2, with TRBD1 as a possible D gene (5 bases). Trimming removed 3 bases from V and 7 bases from J, with 9 bases in between. CDR3 length: 12 amino acids. Germline CDR1 reads MDHEN; CDR2 reads SYDVKM. Here the CDR3 DNA reads TGTGCCAGCAGTTTCAGGGATCGTGGCTACACCTTC. Residues: CASSFRDRGYTF.

The V call is TRBV29-1, the J call TRBJ1-1, with D unclear. The CDR3 contains 14 residues. Germline CDR1 and CDR2: SQVTM and ANQGSEA. V shed 1 base and J shed 4 bases, with 13 bases lying between them. The CDR3 region is CSVEGRIGFTEAFF. CDR3 DNA sequence: TGCAGCGTTGAAGGGAGGATTGGTTTCACTGAAGCTTTCTTT.

The chain recombines TRBV2 with TRBJ2-3, with 8 positions matching TRBD2. Losses at the gene ends were 8 bases for V and 3 bases for J; bases not matched to a gene: 7. Germline V gene lookup returns CDR1 SNHLY and CDR2 FYNNEI. CDR3 length: 14 amino acids. CDR3 residues: CASLRGGGTDTQYF. CDR3 coding DNA: TGTGCCAGCCTCCGGGGGGGAGGAACAGATACGCAGTATTTT.